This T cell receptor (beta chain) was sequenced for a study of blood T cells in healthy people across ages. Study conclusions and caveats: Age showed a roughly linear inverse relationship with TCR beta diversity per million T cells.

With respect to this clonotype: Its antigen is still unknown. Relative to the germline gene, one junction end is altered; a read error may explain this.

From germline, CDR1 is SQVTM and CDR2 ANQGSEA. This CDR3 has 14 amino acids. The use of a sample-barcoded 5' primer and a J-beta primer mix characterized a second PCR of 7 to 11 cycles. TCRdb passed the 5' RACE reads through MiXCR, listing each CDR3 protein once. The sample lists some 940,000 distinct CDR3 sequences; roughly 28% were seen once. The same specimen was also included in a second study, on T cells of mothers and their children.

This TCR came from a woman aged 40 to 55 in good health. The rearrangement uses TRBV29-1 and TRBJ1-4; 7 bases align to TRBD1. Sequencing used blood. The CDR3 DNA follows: TGCAGCGCCCGGGACAGTACAACTAATGAAAAACGGTTTTTT. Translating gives CSARDSTTNEKRFF.